Sequencing of this T cell receptor (beta chain) was carried out in a study of brain T cells in children with intractable seizures (dated by TCRdb to the early 2020s). About the investigation overall: Resected brain tissue from 53 pediatric epilepsy surgery cases was initially screened for immune gene transcripts with a NanoString immunology panel. Of the roughly twelve selected surgery cases, pre-surgery blood was also sequenced for eight, so four had brain tissue only. General conclusions and limits of the study: Viral specificity was inferred only from CDR3 sequence similarity, and patients' HCMV serostatus was unknown. Because sequencing depth was different between pre-surgery and post-surgery blood, clones absent from the pre-surgery sample may reflect undersampling.

Trimming removed 1 base from V and 1 base from J, leaving 10 bases between the germline ends. CDR1 and CDR2 were assigned from the germline V gene as MGHRA and YSYEKL. Including cysteine and phenylalanine, the CDR3 has 15 amino acids. Only the CDR3 region is kept as DNA, spanning 45 bases read in frame from base 1. The time point label corresponds to: resected brain tissue, or blood drawn just prior to surgery. The surgery cases with the highest brain T cell transcript signatures were chosen for TCR beta chain sequencing of brain tissue, and also of blood when blood was available. Patients had been treated with at least one anti-epileptic drug before surgery. TCR-sequenced patients were children with drug-resistant epilepsy due to tuberous sclerosis complex, focal cortical dysplasia, Rasmussen encephalitis or hemimegalencephaly. Blood samples were drawn just before the epilepsy surgery. Bulk genomic DNA was extracted from unsorted brain tissue and whole blood with the Monarch genomic DNA purification kit.

The immunoSEQ assay was applied to genomic DNA to generate the TCR beta chain sequences. The original pipeline was this. CDR3 sequences that did not begin with the conserved framework cysteine at position 104 were removed by hand. Clonality was calculated as one minus the normalized Shannon's Diversity Index, with values ranging from 0 (maximal diversity) to 1 (oligoclonal). To check whether a given CDR3 had different frequencies in two samples, for example brain versus blood, chi-squared comparison-of-proportions tests were used. Public clonotypes were found by searching immuneACCESS, and the VDJdb browser was used to assess similarity to known antiviral clonotypes. In its TCRdb copy, this immuneACCESS table keeps in-frame sequences only and misses some clones. Where compared with another copy, unresolved V genes explain less than half of these, and the others have no known cause. Clonal size and the V and J genes are those of that table, whereas D and trimming came from the DNA. In all, the sample holds about 80,000 clones, and around 90% of those were seen once. The biggest ten clones account for roughly 24% of the sample.

The table lists this clone with a few counts. Its antigen is currently not known. Per-base quality was not reported, and no clone a single base away is much larger than it. The receptor was isolated from a girl under 10 years old with Rasmussen encephalitis and intractable seizures. The sequenced sample was peripheral blood, obtained at surgery. The chain is assembled from TRBV4-1 and TRBJ1-1; no confident D gene assignment can be made. The DNA sequence follows: TGCGCCAGCAGCCAAGTCGGAACGAAGAACACTGAAGCTTTCTTT. The translation is CASSQVGTKNTEAFF.